This T cell receptor beta chain was captured in a study of blood T cell repertoires in COVID-19. In the authors' workflow: Amplification of reference gene primers provided the estimated nucleated cell counts. The assay was immunoSEQ multiplex PCR, and TCRdb's table has in-frame clones only and misses some. D and trimming were read from the DNA, whereas the V and J calls and clone size are those reported in that table. The top ten clones hold approximately 6% of a sample with about 270,000 clones, over 70% of them seen once. Sequencing was done on a sample of peripheral blood. This sequence was found in an older man with acute or convalescent COVID-19.

CDR3 in amino acids: CASSQAGLAGDRWETQYF. The CDR3 bases are TGTGCCAGCAGCCAAGCTGGGCTAGCGGGAGATCGGTGGGAGACCCAGTACTTC. V usage is TRBV3-1 (or the pseudogene TRBV3-2) and J usage is TRBJ2-5; 10 bases fit TRBD2. The germline V gene encodes CDR1 LGHDT and CDR2 YNNKEL (reference sequence). The CDR3 spans 18 residues. Trimming removed 1 base from V and 5 bases from J; junction bases left unmatched: 13.